This record looks at one TCR beta chain sequence and its context. This clonotype has at least ten counts. Its antigen target is currently unknown. No much larger clonotype is one base removed from it; base qualities were not supplied. The data originate from a study of T cell repertoires in cytomegalovirus infection (dated by TCRdb to between 2019 and 2020). For the study in its entirety: Donor HLA type was relevant to the analysis, because carriage of CMV infection together with the matching HLA type was indicated by public TCR beta signatures.

The sequencer was an Illumina HiSeq 1500. TCRdb handled the public reads itself, with Q25 trimming in fastp and clone calling in MiXCR, and kept productive beta chains. Records with the same CDR3 protein are collapsed into one entry carrying the most frequent genes and DNA. The sample table contains approximately 110,000 distinct CDR3 sequences; only one count was recorded for over 9% of them. The ten most abundant clones make up about 32% of the sample. Study-level results and caveats: In both this cohort and an independent approximately 400-donor cohort, the cumulative frequency of public TCR beta family members distinguished carriers of CMV infection plus the relevant HLA type. In the ex vivo response, HLA-C-restricted CMV-specific TCR beta clonotypes were dominant, and in two of eight donors the single most frequent clonotype came from this HLA-C-restricted group.

Material: PBMCs, sequenced either directly or after in vitro stimulation (not recorded which). This sequence was found in a human donor in good health (CMV status not recorded). Some clones in this sample may be carry-over from other donors' samples.

CDR3 loop: CASSYSISQIIPEAFF. The DNA reads as follows: TGTGCCAGCAGTTACTCGATCAGCCAGATTATCCCTGAAGCTTTCTTT. The V and J segments used are TRBV6-2 or TRBV6-3 and TRBJ1-1; the D gene is unclear. CDR1 and CDR2 (MNHEY, SVGEGT) derive from the germline V gene. Trimming at the junction amounts to 0 bases on V and 6 bases on J, and the germline ends lie 17 bases apart. From cysteine to phenylalanine, the CDR3 is 16 amino acids long. Only the CDR3 DNA is retained, 48 bases long and in frame from the first base.